The 8 T cell receptor beta chains presented below share a single source sample, sequenced in a study of blood T cell repertoires in COVID-19. Profiling relied on immunoSEQ multiplex PCR, and the TCRdb table lists in-frame clones only, not all of them. The top ten hold approximately 4% of the sample, which has around 42,000 clones, about 87% seen once. Sequences were obtained from peripheral blood. The receptor source for this set is a human donor in a cohort sampled during active COVID-19.

V gene TRBV15 combines with J gene TRBJ2-7, with TRBD1 identical over 11 bases. This CDR3 has 15 amino acids. With V trimmed by 1 base and J by 4 bases, 3 bases remained unmatched. CDR1 LNHNV and CDR2 YYDKDF come from the germline V gene (reference sequence). As DNA, the CDR3 is TGTGCCACCAGCAGAGCCGGGACAGGGGGTTACGAGCAGTACTTC. Translation: CATSRAGTGGYEQYF.

The chain uses TRBV5-6 and TRBJ1-1, with TRBD1 as a possible D gene (5 bases). From germline, CDR1 is SGHDT and CDR2 YYEEEE. Trimming removed 2 bases at V and 1 base at J, with 9 bases between. The CDR3 contains 14 residues. In nucleotides, the CDR3 is TGTGCCAGCAGCTTCCAAGACAGGAACACTGAAGCTTTCTTT. It encodes CASSFQDRNTEAFF. The full variable domain, in which reference TRBV5-6 and TRBJ1-1 provide the parts outside the CDR3, is DAGVTQSPTHLIKTRGQQVTLRCSPKSGHDTVSWYQQALGQGPQFIFQYYEEEERQRGNFPDRFSGHQFPNYSSELNVNALLLGDSALYLCASSFQDRNTEAFFGQGTRLTVV.

The genes are TRBV6-2 or TRBV6-3 and TRBJ2-3, with 7 bases fitting TRBD1. Germline V gene lookup returns CDR1 MNHEY and CDR2 SVGEGT. Germline trimming cut 3 bases from V and 4 bases from J; bases unmatched to any gene: 4. CDR3 length equals 14 residues. The CDR3 sequence: CASSYNRGPDTQYF. In nucleotides, the CDR3 is TGTGCCAGCAGTTATAACAGGGGTCCAGATACGCAGTATTTT.

The V and J genes are TRBV5-5 and TRBJ2-3, with D perhaps TRBD2 (6 bases). There are 17 residues in the CDR3. The germline V and J ends were trimmed by 4 bases and 2 bases, with 20 bases remaining between them. CDR1 and CDR2 (germline): SGHKS, YYEKEE (reference sequence). The CDR3 nucleotides are TGTGCCAGCAGCGACCTTATGGGCGGGAAAAACACAGATACGCAGTATTTT. Its protein product is CASSDLMGGKNTDTQYF. Together with reference TRBV5-5 and TRBJ2-3, the CDR3 gives the full variable domain: DAGVTQSPTHLIKTRGQQVTLRCSPISGHKSVSWYQQVLGQGPQFIFQYYEKEERGRGNFPDRFSARQFPNYSSELNVNALLLGDSALYLCASSDLMGGKNTDTQYFGPGTRLTVL.

The V gene is TRBV10-3, the J gene TRBJ1-5; perhaps TRBD1 as D (5 bases). The CDR3 consists of 14 residues. The germline CDR1 and CDR2 sequences are ENHRY and SYGVKD. V was pared by 4 bases and J by 2 bases, with 9 bases between. The CDR3 nucleotides are TGTGCCATCAGTGGGGGGGAAGGCAATCAGCCCCAGCATTTT. Translating it yields CAISGGEGNQPQHF.

This chain uses TRBV9 with TRBJ2-3, with 8 bases fitting TRBD2. There are 15 residues in the CDR3. V shed 4 bases, J shed 1 base, and the junction held 5 bases outside the gene matches. Germline-derived CDR1 and CDR2 are SGDLS and YYNGEE. CDR3 sequence: CASSPKTSGTDTQYF. CDR3 nucleotides: TGTGCCAGCAGCCCCAAGACTAGCGGCACAGATACGCAGTATTTT.

The chain links TRBV27 to TRBJ1-5; a possible D gene is TRBD1 (5 bases). Trimming left V 10 bases short and J 0 bases short, with 16 bases between. Germline CDR1 reads MNHEY; CDR2 reads SMNVEV (reference sequence). There are 15 residues in the CDR3. The CDR3 sequence is CATRKDRTSNQPQHF. CDR3 in DNA: TGTGCCACCAGGAAAGACAGAACTAGCAATCAGCCCCAGCATTTT.

In its sample, this clone was seen a few times. The rearrangement uses TRBV3-1 (or the pseudogene TRBV3-2) and TRBJ1-2; D may be TRBD1 (5 bases). The germline V and J ends were trimmed by 4 bases and 9 bases, with 15 bases remaining between them. In germline, CDR1 is LGHDT, CDR2 YNNKEL (reference sequence). CDR3 length: 13 residues. The CDR3 loop reads CASSPSLGGSYTF. The CDR3 DNA reads TGTGCCAGCAGCCCCTCTTTGGGGGGAAGCTACACCTTC.